This T cell receptor beta chain was documented in a study of T cell responses to AZD1222 COVID-19 vaccine. This CDR3 is 13 amino acids long. Germline V gene sequence: CDR1 SGHNT, CDR2 YYREEE (reference sequence). Trimming shortened V by 1 base and J by 4 bases, and 8 bases separated the two germline ends. Broader study findings: Scientists sampled the repertoires only once the peak T cell response had passed. Clonal diversity was possibly underestimated, and the donors were mostly white British, with more females. Epitopes outside B.1.351 and B.1.1.7 mutated regions reportedly drew nearly half of spike TCRs.

About this clone itself: Its target is unknown.

TCRdb's copy holds only in-frame clones and misses some; the assay was immunoSEQ multiplex PCR. Altogether 250,000 to 300,000 clones are present, around 93% being singletons, with the ten largest covering 0.55%. Second-dose intervals near 4 or 12 weeks were combined. Sequencing used peripheral blood, obtained 28 days after the second AZD1222 dose. This receptor was taken from an adult who received the AZD1222 COVID-19 vaccine. The rearrangement uses TRBV5-4 and TRBJ1-1; D uncertain. The CDR3 loop reads CASSLREGTEAFF. DNA of the CDR3: TGTGCCAGCAGCTTGAGGGAGGGCACTGAAGCTTTCTTT.